This T cell receptor beta chain was captured by sequencing in a study of cytomegalovirus exposure and HLA in healthy donors. Study-wide findings and caveats: Both high specificity and high sensitivity reportedly marked the classifier's diagnosis of cytomegalovirus status. When analyzed later, a missense DCLRE1C variant was found to be linked to TCR beta V- and J-gene trimming.

PCR primers comprised 60 Vbeta and 13 Jbeta primers. Produced via immunoSEQ multiplex PCR; TCRdb's table is partial and in-frame only. The repertoire holds roughly 100,000 clones, with roughly 75% as singletons. Per the germline V gene, CDR1 is MNHNS and CDR2 is SASEGT. The junction had 14 bases not matched to a gene; V was cut back by 7 bases and J by 8 bases. This CDR3 is 15 amino acids long. Turning to this clone: Its antigen is not identified.

The receptor's source is a woman aged 60-75 years in good health and CMV-seronegative. Sequenced sample: PBMCs. This chain links TRBV6-1 with TRBJ2-1; 7 bases are a match to TRBD1. The CDR3 loop reads CASTAWAGGFDEQFF. In nucleotides, the CDR3 is TGTGCCAGCACCGCGTGGGCAGGGGGTTTCGATGAGCAGTTCTTC.